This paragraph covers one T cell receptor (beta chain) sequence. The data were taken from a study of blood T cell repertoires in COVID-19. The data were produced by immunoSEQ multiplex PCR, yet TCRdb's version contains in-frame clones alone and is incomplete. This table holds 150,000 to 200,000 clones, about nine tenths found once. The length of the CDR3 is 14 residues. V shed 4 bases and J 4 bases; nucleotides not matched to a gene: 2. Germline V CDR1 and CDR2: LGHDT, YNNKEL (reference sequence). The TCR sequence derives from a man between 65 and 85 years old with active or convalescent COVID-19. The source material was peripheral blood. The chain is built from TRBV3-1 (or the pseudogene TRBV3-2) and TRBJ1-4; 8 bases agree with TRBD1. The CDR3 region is CASSRTGNNEKLFF. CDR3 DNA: TGTGCCAGCAGCCGGACAGGGAATAATGAAAAACTGTTTTTT.